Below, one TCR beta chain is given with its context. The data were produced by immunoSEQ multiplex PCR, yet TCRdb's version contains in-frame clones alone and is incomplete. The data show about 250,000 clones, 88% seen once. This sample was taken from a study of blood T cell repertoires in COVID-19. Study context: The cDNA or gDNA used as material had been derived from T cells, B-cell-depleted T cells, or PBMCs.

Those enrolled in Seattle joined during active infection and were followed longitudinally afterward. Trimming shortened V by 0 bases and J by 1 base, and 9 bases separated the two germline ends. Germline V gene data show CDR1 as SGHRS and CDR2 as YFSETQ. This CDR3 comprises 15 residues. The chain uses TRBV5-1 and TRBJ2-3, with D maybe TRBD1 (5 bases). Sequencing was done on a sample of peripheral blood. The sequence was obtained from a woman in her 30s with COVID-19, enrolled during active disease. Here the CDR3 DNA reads TGCGCCAGCAGCTTGGAACAGGTGGGCACAGATACGCAGTATTTT. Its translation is CASSLEQVGTDTQYF.